One and the same sample provided the 27 T cell receptor beta chains below, sequenced in a study of PD-1 blockade in mismatch repair-deficient tumors. Sequencing used immunoSEQ multiplex PCR; TCRdb keeps in-frame clones, though not all of them. Here the sample spans 120,000 or so clones, more than 85% being singletons. The sequencing used peripheral blood, collected 44 weeks after starting pembrolizumab. These receptors all come from an adult with mismatch repair-deficient cancer.

This chain connects TRBV18 to TRBJ2-7; TRBD1 or TRBD2 may be the D gene (5 bases each). The CDR3 is 15 residues long. Germline CDR1 is KGHSH and CDR2 is LQKENI. V was shortened by 0 bases and J by 0 bases, with 9 bases between the two germline ends. The CDR3 is CASSPPRGSSYEQYF. DNA for the CDR3: TGTGCCAGCTCACCACCGAGGGGAAGCTCCTACGAGCAGTACTTC.

The chain joins TRBV18 to TRBJ2-4, with 8 nucleotides matching TRBD2. V was clipped by 4 bases and J by 5 bases; unmatched bases: 10. CDR1 is KGHSH, CDR2 LQKENI, per germline. There are 16 residues in the CDR3. This CDR3 is CASSRTSGSLENIQYF. The DNA for the CDR3 is TGTGCCAGCTCACGGACCAGCGGGAGTTTGGAAAACATTCAGTACTTC.

V is TRBV5-1 and J is TRBJ2-3, with 7 nucleotides matching TRBD1. The CDR3 is made up of 15 amino acids. Looked up from germline, CDR1 is SGHRS and CDR2 is YFSETQ. V trimming: 2 bases; J trimming: 0 bases; junction bases outside the gene matches: 3. The CDR3 DNA is TGCGCCAGCAGCTTCGGGACAGCTAGCACAGATACGCAGTATTTT. Protein: CASSFGTASTDTQYF.

The chain is built from TRBV11-2 and TRBJ2-1; D assignment may be TRBD1 or TRBD2 (5 bases each). Germline V gene lookup returns CDR1 SGHAT and CDR2 FQNNGV. Trimming cost V 2 bases and J 6 bases, with 23 bases left between them. CDR3 length: 18 residues. As DNA, the CDR3 is TGTGCCAGCAGCTTATTCCGTTCAGGACTCGGGGACGGCAATGAGCAGTTCTTC. Translating gives CASSLFRSGLGDGNEQFF.

Written as DNA, the CDR3 is TGTGCCAGCAGCCAAGAGGGTAGCGGTCCGTTGGATACGCAGTATTTT. This gives the protein CASSQEGSGPLDTQYF. The genes are TRBV4-2 and TRBJ2-3; D possibly corresponds to TRBD2 (6 bases). The CDR3 loop spans 16 amino acids. V gave up 0 bases and J gave up 6 bases, with 16 bases separating them. Germline CDR1 LGHNA, CDR2 YNFKEQ.

This chain connects TRBV19 to TRBJ2-7; the D gene is possibly TRBD2 (5 bases). Deletions cut 5 bases from V and 8 bases from J, with 25 bases between. The germline gives CDR1 LNHDA, CDR2 SQIVND (reference sequence). The CDR3 spans 16 residues. For the CDR3, the DNA is TGTGCCAGTAGTCTGGCGGCGGGCTTCACTCCTACGAAGCAGTACTTC. As protein: CASSLAAGFTPTKQYF.

The rearrangement links TRBV29-1 to TRBJ2-7; tentatively, D is TRBD1 (8 bases). The germline CDR1 and CDR2 sequences are SQVTM and ANQGSEA. The CDR3 sequence is 12 residues long. V lost 7 bases and J lost 6, with 16 bases in between. The CDR3 DNA reads TGCAGCGCTCCTACAGGGGGGGGCGAGCAGTACTTC. Protein sequence: CSAPTGGGEQYF.

This clone came up once. V usage is TRBV15 and J usage is TRBJ2-4; 10 bases map to TRBD1. CDR1 and CDR2 from the germline V gene are LNHNV and YYDKDF (reference sequence). Germline trimming cut 5 bases from V and 9 bases from J; bases unmatched to any gene: 10. The CDR3 spans 15 residues. The CDR3 nucleotides are TGTGCCACCAGCTTCTTAGGGACAGGGGCGCGCATTCAGTACTTC. Translating it yields CATSFLGTGARIQYF.

The chain employs TRBV11-2 and TRBJ1-3, with D possibly being TRBD1 (6 bases). This CDR3 is 15 amino acids long. V gave up 4 bases and J gave up 1 base, with 11 bases separating them. Germline V gene data show CDR1 as SGHAT and CDR2 as FQNNGV. The CDR3 sequence is CASSSSGVSGNTIYF. The CDR3 region has the DNA TGTGCCAGCAGCTCCTCAGGGGTATCTGGAAACACCATATATTTT.

This clone was observed once. The J gene is TRBJ2-7, the V gene TRBV5-1; D possibly corresponds to TRBD2 (5 bases). Trimming left V 0 bases short and J 0 bases short, with 13 bases between. Germline loops: CDR1 SGHRS, CDR2 YFSETQ. The CDR3 covers 16 residues. CDR3 nucleotide sequence: TGCGCCAGCAGCTTGGATCTAGCCGAGAGCTCCTACGAGCAGTACTTC. Translated: CASSLDLAESSYEQYF.

The gene calls are TRBV4-2 and TRBJ2-7; 10 bases are shared with TRBD1. The CDR3 contains 16 residues. The germline V gene has CDR1 LGHNA and CDR2 YNFKEQ. Unmatched junction bases numbered 8, after V lost 3 bases and J lost 3 bases. The CDR3 DNA sequence: TGTGCCAGCAGCCATTTAGATGGACAGGGGGACTACGAGCAGTACTTC. This gives the protein CASSHLDGQGDYEQYF.

The J gene is TRBJ2-1, the V gene TRBV30; 13 positions match TRBD2. This CDR3 is 14 amino acids long. Germline V CDR1 and CDR2: GTSNPN, SVGIG (reference sequence). The J segment lost 8 bases and the V segment lost 3 bases, leaving 4 bases of the junction unmatched. In nucleotides, the CDR3 is TGTGCCTGGAGAGGACTAGCGGGAGCGGATGAGCAGTTCTTC. This sequence encodes CAWRGLAGADEQFF.

Here the CDR3 reads CASSTGTSGRETQYF. CDR3 DNA: TGTGCCAGCAGCACGGGGACTAGCGGGAGAGAGACCCAGTACTTC. This sequence joins TRBV11-3 and TRBJ2-5; 14 nucleotides align to TRBD2. The V and J ends lost 5 bases and 4 bases, in that order; junction bases with no gene match: 3. Germline CDR1 is SGHNT and CDR2 is YENEEA. The CDR3 contains 15 residues.

The chain carries TRBV7-2 and TRBJ1-4, with 8 nucleotides matching TRBD1. The CDR3 has 15 residues. Germline V gives CDR1 SGHTA, CDR2 FQGNSA. The junction had 9 bases not matched to a gene; V was cut back by 4 bases and J by 8 bases. The CDR3 protein is CASSWGDRFEEKLFF. In DNA form, the CDR3 reads TGTGCCAGCAGCTGGGGGGACAGGTTTGAGGAAAAACTGTTTTTT.

J is TRBJ2-5 and V is TRBV4-1; 9 bases are a match to TRBD1. Germline trimming cut 1 base from V and 6 bases from J; bases unmatched to any gene: 9. This CDR3 region has 16 residues. Looked up from germline, CDR1 is MGHRA and CDR2 is YSYEKL. The CDR3 DNA follows: TGCGCCAGCAGCCAAGGGACAGGGGCCGGGGGGAAGACCCAGTACTTC. It codes for CASSQGTGAGGKTQYF.

This clone has only one observation. The genes are TRBV2 and TRBJ2-2; D unresolved. This CDR3 region has 15 residues. CDR1 and CDR2 from the germline V gene are SNHLY and FYNNEI. Trimming took 1 base from V and 0 from J, leaving 6 bases between them. The CDR3 sequence: CASSEEASNTGELFF. CDR3 sequence (DNA): TGTGCCAGCAGTGAAGAGGCCTCGAACACCGGGGAGCTGTTTTTT.

The chain is built from TRBV28 and TRBJ2-7, with 7 nucleotides matching TRBD1. Germline V lookup: CDR1 MDHEN, CDR2 SYDVKM. Trimming cost V 2 bases and J 4 bases; bases outside gene matches: 11. This CDR3 comprises 16 residues. CDR3 loop: CASSLLRDRALYEQYF. CDR3 nucleotide sequence: TGTGCCAGCAGTTTACTCCGGGACAGAGCACTGTACGAGCAGTACTTC.

The chain uses TRBV4-2 and TRBJ1-2; D is undetermined. In germline, CDR1 is LGHNA, CDR2 YNFKEQ. The CDR3 runs 18 residues. Trimming took 0 bases from V and 2 from J, leaving 19 bases between them. The CDR3 nucleotides are TGTGCCAGCAGCCAAGATCCTGGCTTCCCCGCGGTCAACTATGGCTACACCTTC. Translation: CASSQDPGFPAVNYGYTF.

The chain links TRBV4-2 to TRBJ2-7, with TRBD1 matching 9 bases. V shed 1 base, J shed 1 base, and the junction held 5 bases outside the gene matches. Germline values: CDR1 LGHNA, CDR2 YNFKEQ. This CDR3 comprises 16 residues. The CDR3 loop is CASSQGLGQGSYEQYF. The CDR3 DNA reads as TGTGCCAGCAGCCAAGGCCTGGGACAGGGATCCTACGAGCAGTACTTC.

This chain's CDR3 is CASSWGTGGYQPQHF. CDR3 in DNA: TGTGCCAGCAGCTGGGGTACAGGGGGCTATCAGCCCCAGCATTTT. The J gene is TRBJ1-5, the V gene TRBV7-2, with 9 nucleotides matching TRBD1. V dropped 4 bases and J dropped 5; count of bases not matched to a gene: 6. Germline CDR1 is SGHTA and CDR2 is FQGNSA. CDR3 length: 15 residues.

The V and J genes are TRBV4-3 and TRBJ2-5, with D possibly being TRBD2 (5 bases). The V end lost 1 base, the J end lost 5 bases, and 17 bases lay between the germline ends. Germline V gene sequence: CDR1 LGHNA, CDR2 YSLEER. This CDR3 is built from 16 residues. The CDR3 nucleotides are TGCGCCAGCAGCCAAGCGGGGTTAGGCGTCTCGGAGACCCAGTACTTC. Residues: CASSQAGLGVSETQYF.

This chain uses TRBV4-3 with TRBJ2-6; 7 bases match TRBD1. Unmatched junction bases numbered 12, after V lost 4 bases and J lost 0 bases. This CDR3 region has 19 residues. Germline V gene data show CDR1 as LGHNA and CDR2 as YSLEER. CDR3 in amino acids: CASSRQADRTFSGANVLTF. The CDR3 coding sequence is TGCGCCAGCAGCCGTCAGGCGGACAGGACTTTCTCTGGGGCCAACGTCCTGACTTTC.

This rearrangement joins TRBV5-6 to TRBJ2-3, with 12 bases lining up with TRBD2. Germline assignment: CDR1 SGHDT and CDR2 YYEEEE. Trimming took 2 bases from V and 1 from J; bases not matched to a gene: 8. The CDR3 spans 18 residues. CDR3 sequence reads: CASSFTGTSGFGTDTQYF. For the CDR3, the DNA is TGTGCCAGCAGCTTCACCGGGACTAGCGGGTTCGGCACAGATACGCAGTATTTT.

V usage is TRBV7-8 and J usage is TRBJ2-3; maybe TRBD2 (6 bases). CDR3 length: 16 residues. Germline V gene lookup returns CDR1 SGHVS and CDR2 FQNEAQ. The germline V and J ends were trimmed by 7 bases and 1 base, with 18 bases remaining between them. The CDR3 sequence: CASIHAGGRGTDTQYF. CDR3 bases: TGTGCCAGCATCCACGCTGGAGGGCGTGGCACAGATACGCAGTATTTT. Combining the CDR3 with reference TRBV7-8 and TRBJ2-3 gives the whole variable domain GAGVSQSPRYKVAKRGQDVALRCDPISGHVSLFWYQQALGQGPEFLTYFQNEAQLDKSGLPSDRFFAERPEGSVSTLKIQRTQQEDSAVYLCASIHAGGRGTDTQYFGPGTRLTVL.

CDR3 protein: CASSLAQITGVWNYGYTF. The CDR3 nucleotides are TGTGCCAGCAGCTTAGCCCAGATAACAGGGGTATGGAACTATGGCTACACCTTC. The chain has TRBV11-2 and TRBJ1-2; 7 positions match TRBD1. The CDR3 is 18 amino acids. Germline V gene sequence: CDR1 SGHAT, CDR2 FQNNGV. With 1 base clipped from V and 2 bases from J, the junction kept 13 bases outside the gene matches. Using reference TRBV11-2 and TRBJ1-2 for the parts outside the CDR3, the full variable domain is EAGVAQSPRYKIIEKRQSVAFWCNPISGHATLYWYQQILGQGPKLLIQFQNNGVVDDSQLPKDRFSAERLKGVDSTLKIQPAKLEDSAVYLCASSLAQITGVWNYGYTFGSGTRLTVV.

There are a few counts of this clone. The CDR3 loop is CASSATKTGNHEQYF. The CDR3 nucleotides are TGTGCCAGCAGCGCGACCAAGACAGGGAATCACGAGCAGTACTTC. This chain joins TRBV21-1 and TRBJ2-7; TRBD1 was called by the table and not checked on the DNA. TRBV21-1 is a known pseudogene. CDR3 length: 15 residues.

This clone was seen only once. This chain connects TRBV5-4 to TRBJ2-3; 8 bases are a match to TRBD2. V gave up 0 bases and J gave up 5 bases; unmatched junction bases: 11. This CDR3 is 17 amino acids long. Germline V CDR1 and CDR2: SGHNT, YYREEE (reference sequence). The CDR3 DNA sequence: TGTGCCAGCAGCTTGGAGCCTCTTCAGCGGGAGAAAGATACGCAGTATTTT. This gives the protein CASSLEPLQREKDTQYF.